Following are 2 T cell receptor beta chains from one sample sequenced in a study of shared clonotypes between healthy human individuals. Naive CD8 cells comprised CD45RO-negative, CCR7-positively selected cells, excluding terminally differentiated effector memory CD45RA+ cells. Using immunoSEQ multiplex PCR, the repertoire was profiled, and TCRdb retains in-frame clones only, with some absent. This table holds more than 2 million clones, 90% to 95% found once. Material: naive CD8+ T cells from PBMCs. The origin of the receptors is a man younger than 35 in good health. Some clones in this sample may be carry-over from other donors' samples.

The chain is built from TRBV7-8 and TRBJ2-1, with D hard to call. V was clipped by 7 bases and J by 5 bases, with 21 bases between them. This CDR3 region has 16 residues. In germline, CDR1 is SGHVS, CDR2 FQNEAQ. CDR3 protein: CASTILDGKGHNEQFF. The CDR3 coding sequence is TGTGCCAGCACCATATTGGACGGAAAGGGTCACAATGAGCAGTTCTTC.

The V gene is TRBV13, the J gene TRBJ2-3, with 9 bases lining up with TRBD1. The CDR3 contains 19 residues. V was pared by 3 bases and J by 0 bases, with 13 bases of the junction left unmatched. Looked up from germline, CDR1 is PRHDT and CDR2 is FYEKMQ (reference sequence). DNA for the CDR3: TGTGCCAGCAGCTTCGTCGGGACAGGGCTACCCCCAAGCACAGATACGCAGTATTTT. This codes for CASSFVGTGLPPSTDTQYF.